This T cell receptor beta chain was recorded in a study of immune cell composition in non-small cell lung cancer (dated by TCRdb to 2016 to 2017). Broadly, across the study: Histologic subtype, mainly lung adenocarcinoma or squamous cell carcinoma, was assigned on the basis of H&E together with p63, CK5, Napsin A and TTF-1 immunohistochemistry. Supplementary cohort #1, around 10 lung adenocarcinoma cases, had paired tumour/lung TCR-beta sequencing and TIL populations generated to assess tumour reactivity. TCR-beta sequencing (Adaptive Biotechnologies) was performed on 34 paired NSCLC tumour and non-adjacent lung specimens plus 26 tumour-only specimens. The subtype comparisons left out several tumour specimens with TCR-beta data because those specimens were rare histological subtypes. Here is what the overall study found, with its caveats: The reactivity cohort contained only around ten cases, and the tumour-reactive clones were not shown to have sequences in common with the dominant in vivo tumour-associated clones. In under 13 adenocarcinoma cases, maximal tumour-associated clone frequency correlated strongly with TIL tumour reactivity, whereas overall clonality did not. Significantly higher Top 10 clone scores and productive clonality were observed in lung squamous cell carcinoma than in lung adenocarcinoma tumours. No significant correlation was found between smoking pack-years and tumour TCR-beta clonality. Tumour-associated clones >0.5% were found in nearly half of NSCLC cases, namely in more than 25% of adenocarcinomas versus 75% of squamous carcinomas.

From frozen aliquots of unsorted single-cell suspensions, genomic DNA was isolated using the QIAamp DNA kit. Surgically resected non-small cell lung cancer tissue was used for the tumour samples. Tissues arrived within 2 hours after resection and were immediately processed into single-cell suspensions. Tissue was broken up mechanically, digested enzymatically with DNase I, collagenase I and hyaluronidase for 25 to 35 minutes at 37 degrees C, and then filtered and RBC-lysed. A remark on this clone: What this receptor recognizes is not known. Base qualities are not at hand, and no much larger clone is one base apart.

A two-step multiplex PCR amplified TCR-beta CDR3 regions from genomic DNA, and the second step of the PCR added Illumina-compatible adaptors. As a commercial immunoSEQ service, TCR-beta immunosequencing was carried out on an Illumina platform. As for the authors' bioinformatics: Two measures summarised the repertoires: productive clonality, and Top 10 Clones, meaning the percentage of T-cell templates coming from the ten most frequent sequences. Values of productive clonality ranged from 0 to 1, with a monoclonal population indicated by a value of 1. Sequences comprising at least 0.1% of tumour T-cell templates but absent from matched non-adjacent lung were defined as tumour-associated clones and were identified via log10 scatter plots. Two-group comparisons used Student's t-tests, stages used ANOVA, and relationships used linear regression, analysed in GraphPad Prism7 and R. In TCRdb, the immuneACCESS table is reduced to in-frame sequences with V and J assigned. These tables do not hold every clone; where another copy was compared, an unresolved V gene accounts for under half, and the others remain unexplained. That table supplies the V and J calls and clone size; D and trimming were determined from the DNA. The sample table contains under 2,000 clones; only one count was recorded for around 76% of them. Jointly, the top ten make up 4.6% of the sample.

CDR1 SEHNR and CDR2 FQNEAQ are derived from the germline V gene (reference sequence). The CDR3 has 17 amino acids, counting the end cysteine and phenylalanine. The CDR3 DNA has 51 bases and is translated from base 1. Trimming accounts for 5 bases at V and 8 bases at J, while the number of junction bases matched to no gene is 16. The chain is made from TRBV7-9 and TRBJ2-1; the central 9 bases match TRBD2. This clonotype was obtained from a human donor with non-small cell lung cancer. The sample was lung tumor tissue. The CDR3 loop reads CASSRPLARGGFDEQFF. The nucleotide sequence reads as follows: TGTGCCAGCAGCCGCCCTCTCGCGCGGGGGGGCTTTGATGAGCAGTTCTTC.